This T cell receptor beta chain was retrieved from a study of T cells in Graves' hyperthyroidism and ophthalmopathy. Study-wide results and limits: The majority of expanded thyroid clonotypes above 0.001 also appeared in blood. Before onset, ophthalmopathy was predicted by the model a median around 6.2 months earlier.

Uncontrolled infections, other autoimmune diseases, pregnancy or lactation led to exclusion of patients. Out of approximately 10 ml of fresh peripheral blood came the PBMCs. On this clonotype: Its matching antigen is unknown.

There were TCR beta CDR3 regions amplified from RNA transcripts. Researchers ran a first-round RT-PCR on the TCR CDR3 using the HTBI primer set. Each CDR3 protein gets one entry after TCRdb re-called the multiplex PCR reads with MiXCR. Of 690,000 or so distinct CDR3 sequences listed, roughly 20% are singletons. Germline V lookup: CDR1 ENHRY, CDR2 SYGVKD. V was pared by 3 bases and J by 0 bases, with 15 bases between. The CDR3 extends over 17 amino acids. The sequence came from a woman aged 45-59 years with Graves' hyperthyroidism that later progressed to Graves' ophthalmopathy. The rearrangement links TRBV10-3 to TRBJ2-4; D may be TRBD2 (5 bases). Specimen: blood. CDR3 sequence reads: CAISDVPGELAKNIQYF. Written as DNA, the CDR3 is TGTGCCATCAGTGACGTTCCCGGGGAACTAGCCAAAAACATTCAGTACTTC.